The 15 T cell receptor beta chains reported below all come from one sample, sequenced in a study of shared clonotypes between healthy human individuals. Profiled with immunoSEQ multiplex PCR; TCRdb holds only in-frame clones, not every one. The sample includes under 1,900,000 clones, just under 99% of them seen just once. The sample was naive CD4+ T cells sorted from blood. Subset meaning: CD45RA+ positively selected. These receptors came from a man aged 25 to 45 in good health.

Remarks on this clone: The sample carries other DNA sequences with the same CDR3. This rearrangement joins TRBV10-1 to TRBJ2-7; D gene uncertain. V was cut by 4 bases and J by 0 bases, with 4 bases left in between. This CDR3 has 12 residues. CDR1 and CDR2 (germline): WNHNN, SYGVQD (reference sequence). CDR3 residues: CASSASSYEQYF. The CDR3, as DNA: TGCGCCAGCAGTGCTAGCTCCTACGAGCAGTACTTC.

A single count supports this clone. The rearrangement uses TRBV6-5 and TRBJ2-7; 7 positions match TRBD1. Germline CDR1 reads MNHEY; CDR2 reads SVGAGI. V lost 6 bases, J lost 6 bases, and 8 bases stayed unmatched. The CDR3 has 13 residues. The CDR3 spells CASSRQGVREQYF. The DNA of the CDR3 is TGTGCCAGCAGCCGACAGGGAGTCCGCGAGCAGTACTTC.

The genes are TRBV25-1 and TRBJ2-7; 7 bases match TRBD1. Germline assignment: CDR1 MGHDK and CDR2 SYGVNS. Trimming cost V 6 bases and J 4 bases; bases outside gene matches: 9. The CDR3 is 14 residues long. CDR3 bases: TGTGCCAGCAGAGCCCGGGACAGAATATACGAGCAGTACTTC. This gives the protein CASRARDRIYEQYF.

This chain links TRBV29-1 with TRBJ2-2, with D hard to call. Germline V gene data show CDR1 as SQVTM and CDR2 as ANQGSEA. V lost 3 bases and J lost 6, with 8 bases in between. This CDR3 spans 12 amino acids. CDR3 protein: CSVDRISGELFF. The CDR3 DNA is TGCAGCGTTGACCGAATCTCCGGGGAGCTGTTTTTT.

Of note for this clone: In the same sample, other DNA sequences code for this CDR3. This chain links TRBV6-1 with TRBJ2-2; D remains unclear. Per germline, CDR1 MNHNS and CDR2 SASEGT. This CDR3 has 14 amino acids. V lost 0 bases to trimming and J lost 3 bases, with 5 bases between them. The CDR3, as DNA: TGTGCCAGCAGTGAAGCTGGTTACACCGGGGAGCTGTTTTTT. This encodes CASSEAGYTGELFF.

V usage is TRBV19 and J usage is TRBJ2-1, with unresolved D. The CDR3 totals 16 residues. Between the trimmed V and J ends, which lost 4 bases and 3 bases, there was a span of 16 bases. CDR1 is LNHDA and CDR2 is SQIVND in the germline V gene (reference sequence). In nucleotides, the CDR3 is TGTGCCAGTAGTAATCTTCGGGCAACGAGCTACAATGAGCAGTTCTTC. Its translation: CASSNLRATSYNEQFF. Supplemented by reference TRBV19 and TRBJ2-1, the full variable domain reads DGGITQSPKYLFRKEGQNVTLSCEQNLNHDAMYWYRQDPGQGLRLIYYSQIVNDFQKGDIAEGYSVSREKKESFPLTVTSAQKNPTAFYLCASSNLRATSYNEQFFGPGTRLTVL.

As DNA, the CDR3 is TGTGCCAGCAGATCAGGTGGTTATGGCTACACCTTC. It encodes CASRSGGYGYTF. The rearrangement uses TRBV27 and TRBJ1-2; D unresolved. The ends were cut back, 6 bases at V and 5 bases at J, with 10 bases in the middle. The CDR3 loop spans 12 amino acids. Per the germline V gene, CDR1 is MNHEY and CDR2 is SMNVEV (reference sequence).

The rearrangement uses TRBV28 and TRBJ1-5; 7 bases are shared with TRBD1. This CDR3 contains 15 residues. V lost 5 bases and J lost 4; bases outside the gene matches: 8. The germline CDR1 and CDR2 sequences are MDHEN and SYDVKM. As DNA, the CDR3 is TGTGCCAGCAGTCGATTCAGGGGGAAAAATCAGCCCCAGCATTTT. This encodes CASSRFRGKNQPQHF.

The chain joins TRBV21-1 to TRBJ2-7; the tabulated D call, TRBD1, remains unverified against the DNA. TRBV21-1 is an annotated pseudogene. The CDR3 length is 15 residues. In DNA form, the CDR3 reads TGTGCCACCTTGGAACAGGGAAATAGCTCCTACGAGCAGTACTTC. Protein product: CATLEQGNSSYEQYF.

The rearrangement uses TRBV6-6 and TRBJ2-5, with D perhaps matching TRBD1 or TRBD2 (5 bases each). The CDR3 runs to 16 residues. V was trimmed by 5 bases and J by 5 bases, leaving 21 bases between them. Germline values: CDR1 MNHNY, CDR2 SVGAGI (reference sequence). CDR3 region: CASSPGPGDLRETQYF. In nucleotides, the CDR3 is TGTGCCAGCAGTCCGGGACCCGGGGACCTCCGGGAGACCCAGTACTTC.

This chain uses TRBV7-8 with TRBJ2-1; maybe TRBD1 (5 bases). This CDR3 has 17 amino acids. Trimming removed 4 bases at V and 7 bases at J, with 23 bases between. Germline V gives CDR1 SGHVS, CDR2 FQNEAQ. The CDR3 loop is CASSSQTVQSSWNEQFF. CDR3 bases: TGTGCCAGCAGCTCCCAGACAGTTCAGAGTTCCTGGAATGAGCAGTTCTTC.

CDR3 amino acids: CASKIQGVLETQYF. As DNA, the CDR3 is TGTGCCAGCAAGATACAGGGGGTTTTAGAGACCCAGTACTTC. This chain links TRBV28 with TRBJ2-5; the match to TRBD1 covers 8 bases. Germline loops: CDR1 MDHEN, CDR2 SYDVKM. This CDR3 spans 14 amino acids. V dropped 7 bases and J dropped 4; count of bases not matched to a gene: 8.

The V and J genes are TRBV4-1 and TRBJ2-5, with a possible D match to TRBD2 (5 bases). Germline lookup yields CDR1 MGHRA and CDR2 YSYEKL. Between the trimmed V and J ends, which lost 2 bases and 4 bases, there was a span of 8 bases. The CDR3 extends over 13 amino acids. For the CDR3, the DNA is TGCGCCAGCAGCCAACTGGGAGCAGAGACCCAGTACTTC. Residues: CASSQLGAETQYF.

Worth noting for this clone: At the DNA level, this CDR3 is encoded by other sequences in the same sample as well. The chain has TRBV5-6 and TRBJ1-2; 10 nucleotides agree with TRBD1. CDR1 is SGHDT, CDR2 YYEEEE, per germline. This CDR3 has 16 amino acids. V shed 4 bases, J shed 7 bases, and the junction held 13 bases outside the gene matches. CDR3 sequence: CASSLGPGQGRSGYTF. The CDR3 nucleotides are TGTGCCAGCAGCCTGGGCCCGGGACAGGGGAGGAGTGGCTACACCTTC.

The chain is built from TRBV5-4 and TRBJ2-7, with 8 positions matching TRBD2. The CDR3 sequence is 15 residues long. CDR1 SGHNT and CDR2 YYREEE come from the germline V gene (reference sequence). V gave up 3 bases and J gave up 3 bases; unmatched junction bases: 8. The CDR3 is CASSSGGRGRYEQYF. In DNA, the CDR3 is TGTGCCAGCAGCTCGGGAGGGAGGGGACGCTACGAGCAGTACTTC. The whole variable domain, filled in from reference TRBV5-4 and TRBJ2-7, reads ETGVTQSPTHLIKTRGQQVTLRCSSQSGHNTVSWYQQALGQGPQFIFQYYREEENGRGNFPPRFSGLQFPNYSSELNVNALELDDSALYLCASSSGGRGRYEQYFGPGTRLTVT.